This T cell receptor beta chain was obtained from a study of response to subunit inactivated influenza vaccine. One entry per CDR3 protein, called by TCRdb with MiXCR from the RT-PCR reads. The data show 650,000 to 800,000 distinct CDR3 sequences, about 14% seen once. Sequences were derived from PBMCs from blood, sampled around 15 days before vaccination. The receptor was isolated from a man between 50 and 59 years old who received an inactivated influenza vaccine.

The CDR3 bases are TGTGCCAGCAGTACTGGGTCGGGCAATGAGCAGTTCTTC. The encoded protein is CASSTGSGNEQFF. V is TRBV6-2 or TRBV6-3 and J is TRBJ2-1; D remains ambiguous. Germline values: CDR1 MNHEY, CDR2 SVGEGT. The V gene lost 5 bases and the J gene lost 6 bases, with 11 bases spanning the gap. The CDR3 totals 13 residues.